Presented here are 10 T cell receptor beta chains from one specimen sequenced in a study of OX40 agonist ivuxolimab in advanced cancers. Assay used: immunoSEQ multiplex PCR; TCRdb lists only in-frame clones, some missing. Altogether about 49,000 clones are present, around 81% being singletons, with the ten largest covering approximately 6.1%. The material was CD4+ or CD8+ T cells sorted from blood, obtained in a trial of the OX40 agonist ivuxolimab. The receptors derive from an adult with an advanced solid tumor such as melanoma, head and neck, liver or kidney cancer.

This sequence joins TRBV28 and TRBJ2-4; TRBD1 matches at 9 bases. CDR1 is MDHEN and CDR2 is SYDVKM in the germline V gene. The length of the CDR3 is 13 residues. V shed 2 bases, J shed 15 bases, and the junction held 8 bases outside the gene matches. The CDR3 sequence: CASSLIQGAPGYF. Here the CDR3 DNA reads TGTGCCAGCAGTTTAATACAGGGGGCCCCAGGGTACTTC.

The chain couples TRBV29-1 to TRBJ2-1, with 7 bases matching TRBD1. The V and J ends lost 3 bases and 3 bases, in that order; junction bases with no gene match: 8. The germline V gene encodes CDR1 SQVTM and CDR2 ANQGSEA. This CDR3 contains 15 residues. The CDR3 sequence is CSVEDPGTVYNEQFF. The CDR3 DNA reads as TGCAGCGTTGAGGACCCCGGGACAGTCTACAATGAGCAGTTCTTC.

The J gene is TRBJ2-3, the V gene TRBV5-4, with a tentative D call TRBD2 (5 bases). The CDR3 sequence is 15 residues long. V lost 0 bases and J 6 bases, leaving 14 bases between the germline ends. The germline CDR1 and CDR2 sequences are SGHNT and YYREEE (reference sequence). CDR3 DNA sequence: TGTGCCAGCAGCTTGGGGCTAGCAGTCTCCGATACGCAGTATTTT. It codes for CASSLGLAVSDTQYF.

CDR3 loop: CASSLVDRGIADTQYF. In nucleotides, the CDR3 is TGTGCCAGCAGCTTAGTAGACAGGGGGATCGCAGATACGCAGTATTTT. V gene TRBV13 combines with J gene TRBJ2-3; 9 positions agree with TRBD1. Germline V CDR1 and CDR2: PRHDT, FYEKMQ (reference sequence). The length of the CDR3 is 16 residues. With V trimmed by 1 base and J by 4 bases, 6 bases remained unmatched. Full variable domain (remainder filled in from reference TRBV13 and TRBJ2-3): AAGVIQSPRHLIKEKRETATLKCYPIPRHDTVYWYQQGPGQDPQFLISFYEKMQSDKGSIPDRFSAQQFSDYHSELNMSSLELGDSALYFCASSLVDRGIADTQYFGPGTRLTVL.

The chain employs TRBV6-5 and TRBJ1-4; 11 bases match TRBD1. Germline V gives CDR1 MNHEY, CDR2 SVGAGI. The length of the CDR3 is 14 residues. Unmatched junction bases numbered 0, after V lost 2 bases and J lost 7 bases. The CDR3 region has the DNA TGTGCCAGCAGTTACGGGACAGGGGGTGAAAAACTGTTTTTT. Encoded protein: CASSYGTGGEKLFF.

This clone was picked up a small number of times. The V gene is TRBV4-1, the J gene TRBJ1-1; tentative D call: TRBD1 (5 bases). The CDR3 extends over 15 amino acids. Per germline, CDR1 MGHRA and CDR2 YSYEKL. The V end was cut by 1 base, the J end by 2 bases, with 11 bases between. The DNA of the CDR3 is TGCGCCAGCAGCCAAGGCCGTGGGGGTAACACTGAAGCTTTCTTT. Encoded protein: CASSQGRGGNTEAFF.

This chain links TRBV2 with TRBJ2-1; 9 bases line up with TRBD2. This CDR3 spans 16 amino acids. With 6 bases clipped from V and 6 bases from J, the junction kept 12 bases outside the gene matches. Germline CDR1 is SNHLY and CDR2 is FYNNEI. This chain's CDR3 is CASRLKPASGANEQFF. The CDR3 DNA follows: TGTGCCAGCAGACTCAAGCCGGCTAGCGGGGCCAATGAGCAGTTCTTC.

This clone has just a few counts. The rearrangement uses TRBV29-1 and TRBJ1-2; maybe TRBD1 (6 bases). With 4 bases removed from V and 4 bases from J, the gap between germline ends came to 10 bases. Germline lookup yields CDR1 SQVTM and CDR2 ANQGSEA. This CDR3 is 12 amino acids long. The CDR3 loop reads CSVATGLYGYTF. Here the CDR3 DNA reads TGCAGCGTTGCTACAGGGCTCTATGGCTACACCTTC.

The chain carries TRBV7-9 and TRBJ2-3; the D gene is possibly TRBD1 (5 bases). Germline V CDR1 and CDR2: SEHNR, FQNEAQ (reference sequence). This CDR3 has 14 amino acids. The V end was cut by 5 bases, the J end by 5 bases, with 14 bases between. The CDR3 protein is CASSPTGYLDTQYF. The CDR3 bases are TGTGCCAGCAGCCCCACAGGATACTTAGATACGCAGTATTTT.

CDR3 in DNA: TGTGCCAGCAGCTTGGGGCTGGGGGATGAAAAACTGTTTTTT. Its translation is CASSLGLGDEKLFF. The chain couples TRBV5-4 to TRBJ1-4, with D possibly TRBD1 on 5 matching bases. CDR3 size: 14 residues. Trimming took off 0 bases at V and 6 bases at J, with 9 bases between the two ends. Germline values: CDR1 SGHNT, CDR2 YYREEE (reference sequence).